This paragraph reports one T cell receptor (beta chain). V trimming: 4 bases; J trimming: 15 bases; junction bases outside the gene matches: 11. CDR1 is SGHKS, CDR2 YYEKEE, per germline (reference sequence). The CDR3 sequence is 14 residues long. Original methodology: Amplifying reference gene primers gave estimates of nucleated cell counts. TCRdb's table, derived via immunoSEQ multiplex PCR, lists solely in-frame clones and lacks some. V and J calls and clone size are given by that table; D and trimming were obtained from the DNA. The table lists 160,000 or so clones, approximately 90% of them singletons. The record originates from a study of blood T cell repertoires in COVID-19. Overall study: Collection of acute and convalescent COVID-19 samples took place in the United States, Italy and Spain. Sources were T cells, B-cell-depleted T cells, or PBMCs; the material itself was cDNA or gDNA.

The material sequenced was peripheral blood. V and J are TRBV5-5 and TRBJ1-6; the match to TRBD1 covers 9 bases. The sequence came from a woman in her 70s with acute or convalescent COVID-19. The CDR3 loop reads CASSGGTGRVRLHF. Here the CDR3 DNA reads TGTGCCAGCAGCGGTGGGACAGGGAGGGTTCGCCTCCACTTT.